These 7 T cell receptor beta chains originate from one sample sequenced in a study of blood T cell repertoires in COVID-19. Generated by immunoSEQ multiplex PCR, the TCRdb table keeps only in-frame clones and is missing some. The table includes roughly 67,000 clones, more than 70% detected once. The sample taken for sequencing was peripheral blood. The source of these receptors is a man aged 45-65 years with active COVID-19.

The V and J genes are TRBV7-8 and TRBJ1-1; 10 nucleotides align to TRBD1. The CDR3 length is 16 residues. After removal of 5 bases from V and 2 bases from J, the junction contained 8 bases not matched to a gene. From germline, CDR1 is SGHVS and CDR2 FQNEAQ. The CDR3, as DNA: TGTGCCAGCAGCCGAGGACAGGGGGGATTCAACACTGAAGCTTTCTTT. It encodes CASSRGQGGFNTEAFF. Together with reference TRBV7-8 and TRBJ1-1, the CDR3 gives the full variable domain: GAGVSQSPRYKVAKRGQDVALRCDPISGHVSLFWYQQALGQGPEFLTYFQNEAQLDKSGLPSDRFFAERPEGSVSTLKIQRTQQEDSAVYLCASSRGQGGFNTEAFFGQGTRLTVV.

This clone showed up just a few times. The CDR3 DNA reads TGTGCCAGCAGCCGCGGACAGGGGAACGAGCAGTACTTC. As protein: CASSRGQGNEQYF. The chain carries TRBV7-8 and TRBJ2-7; 9 nucleotides align to TRBD1. CDR1 and CDR2 from the germline V gene are SGHVS and FQNEAQ. After removal of 5 bases from V and 5 bases from J, the junction contained 4 bases not matched to a gene. This CDR3 is 13 amino acids long. Full variable domain (rest looked up from reference TRBV7-8 and TRBJ2-7): GAGVSQSPRYKVAKRGQDVALRCDPISGHVSLFWYQQALGQGPEFLTYFQNEAQLDKSGLPSDRFFAERPEGSVSTLKIQRTQQEDSAVYLCASSRGQGNEQYFGPGTRLTVT.

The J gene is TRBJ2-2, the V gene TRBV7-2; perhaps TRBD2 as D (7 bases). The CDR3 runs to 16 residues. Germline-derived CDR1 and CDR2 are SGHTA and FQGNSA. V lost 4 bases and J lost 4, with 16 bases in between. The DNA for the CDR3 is TGTGCCAGCAGCTCGAGGAGGGGGGGCCTCACCGGGGAGCTGTTTTTT. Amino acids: CASSSRRGGLTGELFF.

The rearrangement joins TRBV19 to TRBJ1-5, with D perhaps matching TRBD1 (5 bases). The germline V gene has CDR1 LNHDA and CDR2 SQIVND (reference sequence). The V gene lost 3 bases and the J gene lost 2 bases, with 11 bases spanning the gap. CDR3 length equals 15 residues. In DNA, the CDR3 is TGTGCCAGTAGTATCCTAACAGGAGGCAATCAGCCCCAGCATTTT. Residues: CASSILTGGNQPQHF.

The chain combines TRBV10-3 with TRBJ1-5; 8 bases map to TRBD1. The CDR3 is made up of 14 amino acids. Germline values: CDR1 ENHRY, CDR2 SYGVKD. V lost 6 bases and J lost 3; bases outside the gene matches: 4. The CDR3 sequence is CAISRDRYNQPQHF. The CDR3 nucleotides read TGTGCCATCAGCCGGGACAGGTACAATCAGCCCCAGCATTTT.

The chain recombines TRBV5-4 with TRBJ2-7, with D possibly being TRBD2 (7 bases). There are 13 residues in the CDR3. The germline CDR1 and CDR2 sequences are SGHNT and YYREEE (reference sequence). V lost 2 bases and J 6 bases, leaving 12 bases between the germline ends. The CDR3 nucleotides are TGTGCCAGCAGCTTTGGGGGGGCCGGCGAGCAGTACTTC. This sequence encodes CASSFGGAGEQYF.

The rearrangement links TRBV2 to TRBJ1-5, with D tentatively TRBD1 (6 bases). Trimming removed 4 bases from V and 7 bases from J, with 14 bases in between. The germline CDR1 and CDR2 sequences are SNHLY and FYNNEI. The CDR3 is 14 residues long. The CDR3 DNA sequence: TGTGCCAGCAGTGGCTCGGCAGGGGAACAGCCCCAGCATTTT. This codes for CASSGSAGEQPQHF.